This T cell receptor (beta chain) was documented in a study of blood T cell repertoires in COVID-19. Turning to the study itself: Specimens from acute and convalescent COVID-19 originated in the United States, Italy and Spain.

V dropped 1 base and J dropped 0 bases, with 7 bases sitting between them. Germline V gives CDR1 SGHTA, CDR2 FQGNSA. The CDR3 is 15 amino acids. Method: immunoSEQ multiplex PCR; TCRdb's copy keeps in-frame clones and lacks some. The top ten hold over 5% of the sample, which has roughly 39,000 clones, around nine tenths seen once. The chain couples TRBV7-2 to TRBJ1-5; unclear D gene. This receptor was identified in a human donor in a cohort sampled during active COVID-19. Sample: peripheral blood. CDR3 sequence: CASSLVAGSNQPQHF. In DNA form, the CDR3 reads TGTGCCAGCAGCTTAGTTGCCGGTAGCAATCAGCCCCAGCATTTT.